This T cell receptor (beta chain) was profiled in a study of shared clonotypes between healthy human individuals. Sequenced by immunoSEQ multiplex PCR; TCRdb stores in-frame clones only, minus some. The sample lists 550,000 to 800,000 clones; about 92% were seen once. The CDR3 is made up of 19 amino acids. Trimming at V came to 3 bases and at J to 4 bases, leaving 16 bases not matched to a gene. Germline lookup yields CDR1 SGDLS and CDR2 YYNGEE. Specimen: memory CD8+ T cells from PBMCs. Documented subset: CD45RO+ cells pooled with CCR7-negative TemRA cells. The clonotype was recovered from a man aged 18 to 29 in good health. Some clones in this sample may be carry-over from other donors' samples. The chain is built from TRBV9 and TRBJ2-1, with 10 nucleotides matching TRBD2. The CDR3 is CASSGHSTSGKTGYNEQFF. Here the CDR3 DNA reads TGTGCCAGCAGCGGCCACAGTACTAGCGGGAAAACGGGTTACAATGAGCAGTTCTTC.